The TCR beta chain described here comes from a study of tumor and adjacent non-tumor tissue in lung cancer (dated by TCRdb to 2016 to 2019). Concerning the study at large: Of the cohort, around eleven patients had adenocarcinoma, 2 had squamous cell carcinoma and 1 had small cell lung cancer. Among the 15 or so patients, ages ranged from about 31 to 85 years, around ten were men and 5 were women, and disease was TNM stage I to III. TCRbeta CDR3 sequencing was performed on around 30 paired specimens, with one tumor sample and one normal lung sample collected per patient. The study compared bulk TCRbeta repertoires from lung tumor tissue and matched distant non-tumor lung tissue of some 16 lung cancer patients. Sequencing produced about 130,000,000 productive TCRbeta reads in total, an average of about 4.2 million reads per sample. The research as a whole found: Significantly higher TCR diversity (inverse Simpson) was observed in tumor tissue than in normal lung tissue (approximately 440 vs 150, P = 0.0075, Mann-Whitney U test). Peripheral blood was not sequenced, so blood TCRbeta repertoires in these lung cancer patients were not examined. TCR diversity was significantly higher in younger patients, and greater tumor TCR diversity was associated with shorter overall survival and shorter disease-free survival. The methods do not name the sequencing platform or mention unique molecular identifiers. The top 100 clones accounted for a significantly larger cumulative portion of the repertoire in normal lung than in tumor tissue. Only roughly 15 patients were in the cohort, and the authors stated that larger samples and more detailed clinical data are needed.

Concerning this clonotype: The target of this receptor is not known. An end of the junction does not agree with germline; a read error may underlie this.

CDR1 MNHNY and CDR2 SVGAGI are derived from the germline V gene (reference sequence). From cysteine to phenylalanine, the CDR3 is 14 amino acids long. Only the CDR3 DNA is retained, 42 bases long and in frame from the first base. The receptor library was made with multiplex PCR. Sequencing used an Illumina HiSeq 2500. Following protocols modified from ARM-PCR, the researchers constructed TCRbeta libraries through three rounds of nested PCR with primers (Table S4). Before sequencing, PCR products of 200-500 bp were excised from the gel and purified with the QIAquick gel extraction kit. The paper's processing steps were these. Reads were cleaned with Trimmomatic, merged with FLASH into complete CDR3 sequences, and assigned to V(D)J germline segments with MiTCR. Clonal diversity was computed as the inverse Simpson's index with VDJtools. In-frame sequences lacking a premature stop codon were counted as productive reads. TCRdb handled the public reads itself, with Q25 trimming in fastp and clone calling in MiXCR, and kept productive beta chains. Rows with one shared CDR3 protein collapse into an entry with the most common genes and DNA. The V and J calls shown here were made by TCRdb, not taken from the authors' results. The sample profile shows more than 75,000 distinct CDR3 sequences; 80% of them were found once. Approximately 12% of the sample belongs to the ten largest clones.

Bulk unsorted tissue served as the source for RNA extraction, and RNA quality was assessed using a NanoDrop ND-1000 and an Agilent 2100. All donors had newly diagnosed lung cancer, had not received prior chemotherapy, and were admitted for thoracic surgery in China between August and November 2014. Anyone who had undergone radiotherapy or chemotherapy before, or who had another cancer at the same time, was left out of the study. Pieces of surgical tissue measuring roughly 1-2.2 cm3 were kept in RNAlater solution and held at -80 degrees C until needed. Recombination joined TRBV6-6 with TRBJ2-5; the D gene cannot be resolved reliably. Sequencing used lung tumor tissue. The clonotype was recovered from a woman aged 50 to 60 with non-small cell lung cancer. CDR3 protein: CASSYSGDRESQYF. DNA sequence: TGTGCCAGCAGTTACTCGGGCGACCGAGAGAGCCAGTACTTC.